This TCR beta chain was observed in a study of shared T cell receptors in the human thymus. Sequenced by immunoSEQ multiplex PCR; TCRdb stores in-frame clones only, minus some. Of hundreds of thousands of clones listed, 70% to 90% are singletons. CDR1 is MNHEY, CDR2 SVGAGI, per germline. The CDR3 has 13 residues. Trimming took 2 bases from V and 6 from J, leaving 8 bases between them. These data were also filed under a second study, of human thymus T cells. Turning to that study: Thymus pieces cut out during corrective heart surgery were the tissue that was used. It looked as if thymic and blood repertoires used V and J genes in a biased way. Thymic repertoires overlap heavily among unrelated individuals, related research has reported.

Input material: thymocytes. This receptor was taken from a boy younger than two with a congenital heart defect. The genes are TRBV6-5 and TRBJ2-4; D gene ambiguous. The CDR3 sequence: CASSYHGGNIQYF. The CDR3 DNA follows: TGTGCCAGCAGTTACCATGGCGGAAACATTCAGTACTTC.